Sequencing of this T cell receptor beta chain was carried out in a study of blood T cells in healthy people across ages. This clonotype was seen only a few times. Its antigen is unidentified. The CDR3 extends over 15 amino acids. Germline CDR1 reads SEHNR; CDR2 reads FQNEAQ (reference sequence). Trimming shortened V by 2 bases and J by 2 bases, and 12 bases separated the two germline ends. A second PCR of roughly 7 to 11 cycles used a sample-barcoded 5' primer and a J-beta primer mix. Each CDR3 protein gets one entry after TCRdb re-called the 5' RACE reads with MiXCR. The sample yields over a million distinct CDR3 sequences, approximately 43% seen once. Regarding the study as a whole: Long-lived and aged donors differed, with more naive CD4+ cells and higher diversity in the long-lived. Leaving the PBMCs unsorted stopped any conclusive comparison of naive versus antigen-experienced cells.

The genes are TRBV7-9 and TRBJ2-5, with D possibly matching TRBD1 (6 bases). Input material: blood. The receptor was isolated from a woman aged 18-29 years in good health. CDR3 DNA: TGTGCCAGCAGCTTAAACAGGGTGGGACAAGAGACCCAGTACTTC. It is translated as CASSLNRVGQETQYF.